This T cell receptor beta chain was recovered during a study of blood T cell repertoires in COVID-19. TCRdb's table, derived via immunoSEQ multiplex PCR, lists solely in-frame clones and lacks some. The data contain about 330,000 clones, approximately 88% of them singletons. Germline loops: CDR1 SEHNR, CDR2 FQNEAQ (reference sequence). The length of the CDR3 is 15 residues. The V segment lost 4 bases and the J segment 1 base; nucleotides outside the gene matches: 4. This receptor was obtained from a man aged 25 to 45 who had recovered from COVID-19. Sequencing input: PBMCs or T cells enriched from blood (not recorded which). The chain recombines TRBV7-9 with TRBJ2-7, with 10 bases aligning to TRBD1. The CDR3 protein is CASSSRTGGSYEQYF. The DNA of the CDR3 is TGTGCCAGCAGCTCTAGGACAGGGGGTTCCTACGAGCAGTACTTC.